These 23 T cell receptor beta chains were sequenced from one sample in a study of CD8 T cells in ankylosing spondylitis. Each CDR3 protein gets one entry after TCRdb re-called the 5' RACE reads with MiXCR. The sample shows a few hundred thousand distinct CDR3 sequences, 6.5% to 10% of them seen only once. Their specific antigens are unknown. Study observations and caveats: Seemingly distinctive of ankylosing spondylitis blood was a TCR beta motif formed by eight highly homologous variants.

The material sequenced was blood, either unsorted or a sorted T cell fraction (not recorded which). The receptors derive from a male donor with ankylosing spondylitis.

The CDR3 here is CAISARKLAGGDEQYF. As DNA, the CDR3 is TGTGCCATCAGTGCGAGGAAACTAGCGGGAGGAGACGAGCAGTACTTC. This chain joins TRBV10-3 and TRBJ2-7, with 12 bases fitting TRBD2. There are 16 residues in the CDR3. Trimming removed 4 bases from V and 5 bases from J; junction bases left unmatched: 9. The V gene's germline CDR1 is ENHRY and CDR2 SYGVKD.

The table lists this clonotype with many counts. This chain connects TRBV27 to TRBJ2-7; D not resolved. V was cut by 3 bases and J by 0 bases, with 9 bases left in between. The germline V gene encodes CDR1 MNHEY and CDR2 SMNVEV (reference sequence). The CDR3 length is 14 residues. DNA of the CDR3: TGTGCCAGCAGTTTTCGAGGAAGCTCCTACGAGCAGTACTTC. Translating gives CASSFRGSSYEQYF.

The rearrangement joins TRBV5-1 to TRBJ2-2; no clear D. From germline, CDR1 is SGHRS and CDR2 YFSETQ. The CDR3 has 15 residues. Between the trimmed V and J ends, which lost 4 bases and 4 bases, there was a span of 14 bases. CDR3 in DNA: TGCGCCAGCAGCCCCCGGTCCTCCGGCACCGGGGAGCTGTTTTTT. Translation gives CASSPRSSGTGELFF. Full variable domain (rest looked up from reference TRBV5-1 and TRBJ2-2): KAGVTQTPRYLIKTRGQQVTLSCSPISGHRSVSWYQQTPGQGLQFLFEYFSETQRNKGNFPGRFSGRQFSNSRSEMNVSTLELGDSALYLCASSPRSSGTGELFFGEGSRLTVL.

This clonotype was counted a few times. V and J are TRBV29-1 and TRBJ2-5; the D is unclear. V was pared by 6 bases and J by 5 bases, with 16 bases between. The CDR3 has 13 amino acids. Germline loops: CDR1 SQVTM, CDR2 ANQGSEA. The CDR3 region has the DNA TGCAGCGTCCAAGGACGGTCATGGGAGACCCAGTACTTC. Translated, it gives CSVQGRSWETQYF. Looking up the rest from reference TRBV29-1 and TRBJ2-5 gives the full variable domain: SAVISQKPSRDICQRGTSLTIQCQVDSQVTMMFWYRQQPGQSLTLIATANQGSEATYESGFVIDKFPISRPNLTFSTLTVSNMSPEDSSIYLCSVQGRSWETQYFGPGTRLLVL.

This clonotype was picked up many times. The chain recombines TRBV7-2 with TRBJ2-2; D possibly corresponds to TRBD2 (5 bases). The germline V gene has CDR1 SGHTA and CDR2 FQGNSA. The CDR3 runs 14 residues. Trimming removed 3 bases at V and 4 bases at J, with 9 bases between. The CDR3 DNA reads TGTGCCAGCAGCTTCAGCGGAGGCACCGGGGAGCTGTTTTTT. As protein: CASSFSGGTGELFF.

This rearrangement joins TRBV12-3 or TRBV12-4 to TRBJ2-3; D call uncertain. The CDR3 loop spans 16 amino acids. The V gene lost 5 bases and the J gene lost 2 bases, with 17 bases spanning the gap. CDR3 amino acids: CASSLLSPSLTDTQYF. The CDR3 DNA sequence: TGTGCCAGCAGTCTCCTAAGCCCGTCGCTCACAGATACGCAGTATTTT.

This clonotype was seen ten or more times. V and J are TRBV29-1 and TRBJ2-1; D is perhaps TRBD1 or TRBD2 (5 bases each). This CDR3 is 14 amino acids long. Germline values: CDR1 SQVTM, CDR2 ANQGSEA. V was cut by 3 bases and J by 2 bases, with 11 bases left in between. Here the CDR3 DNA reads TGCAGCGTTGACGATAGGGGACCCTACAATGAGCAGTTCTTC. This codes for CSVDDRGPYNEQFF.

This clonotype was seen a handful of times. The J gene is TRBJ2-1, the V gene TRBV7-2, with 10 nucleotides matching TRBD2. The V gene's germline CDR1 is SGHTA and CDR2 FQGNSA. The CDR3 has 16 residues. Germline trimming cut 1 base from V and 7 bases from J; bases unmatched to any gene: 7. DNA for the CDR3: TGTGCCAGCAGCTTAGGTGCTAGCGGGAGCGCGAATGAGCAGTTCTTC. Its translation is CASSLGASGSANEQFF. The whole variable domain, filled in from reference TRBV7-2 and TRBJ2-1, reads GAGVSQSPSNKVTEKGKDVELRCDPISGHTALYWYRQSLGQGLEFLIYFQGNSAPDKSGLPSDRFSAERTGGSVSTLTIQRTQQEDSAVYLCASSLGASGSANEQFFGPGTRLTVL.

This clonotype was seen a handful of times. This rearrangement joins TRBV7-2 to TRBJ1-6; D is possibly TRBD1 (6 bases). The CDR3 spans 15 residues. Trimming left V 0 bases short and J 5 bases short, with 8 bases between. Germline CDR1 is SGHTA and CDR2 is FQGNSA. CDR3 sequence (DNA): TGTGCCAGCAGCTTAGCAGGGGGTCATAATTCACCCCTCCACTTT. Protein: CASSLAGGHNSPLHF.

Ten or more counts support this clonotype. This rearrangement joins TRBV5-1 to TRBJ1-2; D remains unclear. V lost 0 bases and J lost 6, with 6 bases in between. The germline V gene has CDR1 SGHRS and CDR2 YFSETQ. The CDR3 is 12 amino acids. CDR3: CASSLGPNGYTF. The CDR3 region has the DNA TGCGCCAGCAGCTTGGGGCCGAATGGCTACACCTTC.

The gene calls are TRBV7-2 and TRBJ2-2, with D perhaps matching TRBD2 (5 bases). The CDR3 runs 16 residues. Trimming shortened V by 5 bases and J by 7 bases, and 20 bases separated the two germline ends. Germline assignment: CDR1 SGHTA and CDR2 FQGNSA. The CDR3 spells CASSPGGQAKGGELFF. As DNA, the CDR3 is TGTGCCAGCAGCCCCGGCGGGCAGGCCAAGGGCGGGGAGCTGTTTTTT.

This clonotype was recorded many times. The rearrangement links TRBV4-2 to TRBJ2-1, with 7 bases matching TRBD2. From germline, CDR1 is LGHNA and CDR2 YNFKEQ. J was trimmed by 7 bases and V by 1 base; bases with no gene match: 10. The CDR3 spans 16 residues. CDR3 in DNA: TGTGCCAGCAGCCAAGTCTTTGCGGGAGAAGGGAATGAGCAGTTCTTC. Protein sequence: CASSQVFAGEGNEQFF.

Many counts were recorded for this clonotype. The V call is TRBV6-5, the J call TRBJ2-7; unclear D gene. The CDR3 runs to 11 residues. V shed 0 bases and J shed 5 bases, with 2 bases lying between them. Germline values: CDR1 MNHEY, CDR2 SVGAGI. DNA of the CDR3: TGTGCCAGCAGTTACTCAGACGAGCAGTACTTC. Translated: CASSYSDEQYF.

This chain joins TRBV19 and TRBJ2-3; D not resolved. Trimming left V 6 bases short and J 4 bases short, with 8 bases between. CDR1 LNHDA and CDR2 SQIVND come from the germline V gene (reference sequence). This CDR3 has 12 amino acids. CDR3 in amino acids: CASRGSADTQYF. The DNA for the CDR3 is TGTGCCAGTAGAGGCAGTGCAGATACGCAGTATTTT.

This chain connects TRBV7-2 to TRBJ2-7; 8 bases are shared with TRBD2. Germline V gene lookup returns CDR1 SGHTA and CDR2 FQGNSA. The CDR3 runs to 16 residues. Trimming cost V 2 bases and J 6 bases; bases outside gene matches: 12. CDR3 DNA: TGTGCCAGCAGCTTAATGGGACTAGTTGGCCCCTCCGAGCAGTACTTC. This sequence encodes CASSLMGLVGPSEQYF.

This clonotype appeared a few times. V and J are TRBV9 and TRBJ1-1; 8 bases are shared with TRBD1. Germline assignment: CDR1 SGDLS and CDR2 YYNGEE. This CDR3 is 14 amino acids long. Trimming took 2 bases from V and 1 from J; bases not matched to a gene: 1. The CDR3 spells CASSVGQGNTEAFF. For the CDR3, the DNA is TGTGCCAGCAGCGTTGGACAGGGGAACACTGAAGCTTTCTTT.

This clonotype was detected only a few times. The chain couples TRBV5-5 to TRBJ2-1; D is unresolved. Germline CDR1 is SGHKS and CDR2 is YYEKEE (reference sequence). V was cut by 1 base and J by 0 bases, with 8 bases left in between. The length of the CDR3 is 15 residues. In DNA, the CDR3 is TGTGCCAGCAGCTTGAGGTTTAGCTCCTACAATGAGCAGTTCTTC. Translated: CASSLRFSSYNEQFF.

This clonotype was counted only a few times. The chain recombines TRBV20-1 with TRBJ2-3; TRBD2 might be the D (6 bases). Germline CDR1 and CDR2: DFQATT and SNEGSKA (reference sequence). The germline V and J ends were trimmed by 6 bases and 1 base, with 26 bases remaining between them. This CDR3 has 18 amino acids. The CDR3 loop is CSAQTFRNRGSGTDTQYF. CDR3 nucleotide sequence: TGCAGTGCCCAGACCTTTAGAAACCGGGGGTCTGGCACAGATACGCAGTATTTT.

This clonotype was picked up a small number of times. The chain links TRBV5-1 to TRBJ2-5, with 9 bases fitting TRBD2. Germline CDR1 and CDR2: SGHRS and YFSETQ. The V and J ends lost 4 bases and 2 bases, in that order; junction bases with no gene match: 6. The length of the CDR3 is 15 residues. As DNA, the CDR3 is TGCGCCAGCAGCCCTACCCTAGCGGGGCAAGAGACCCAGTACTTC. Translated: CASSPTLAGQETQYF. The full variable domain, in which reference TRBV5-1 and TRBJ2-5 provide the parts outside the CDR3, is KAGVTQTPRYLIKTRGQQVTLSCSPISGHRSVSWYQQTPGQGLQFLFEYFSETQRNKGNFPGRFSGRQFSNSRSEMNVSTLELGDSALYLCASSPTLAGQETQYFGPGTRLLVL.

V is TRBV7-9 and J is TRBJ2-1, with D tentatively TRBD1 or TRBD2 (6 bases each). Looked up from germline, CDR1 is SEHNR and CDR2 is FQNEAQ (reference sequence). The CDR3 sequence is 15 residues long. The V end was cut by 1 base, the J end by 12 bases, with 19 bases between. DNA of the CDR3: TGTGCCAGCAGCTTAGTCGGGGGCGCGGTACTAGTGCAGTTCTTC. Translating it yields CASSLVGGAVLVQFF.

This clonotype was seen only a few times. The chain joins TRBV20-1 to TRBJ2-3; 13 positions match TRBD2. V shed 0 bases, J shed 1 base, and the junction held 4 bases outside the gene matches. In germline, CDR1 is DFQATT, CDR2 SNEGSKA (reference sequence). This CDR3 has 17 residues. CDR3 in DNA: TGCAGTGCTAGAGATAGACTAGCGGGAGGACGCACAGATACGCAGTATTTT. Its translation is CSARDRLAGGRTDTQYF.

This clonotype was recorded many times. The gene calls are TRBV5-1 and TRBJ2-5; D gene ambiguous. The CDR3 consists of 11 residues. The ends were cut back, 4 bases at V and 1 base at J, with 2 bases in the middle. Germline V gene data show CDR1 as SGHRS and CDR2 as YFSETQ. DNA of the CDR3: TGCGCCAGCAGCATCCAAGAGACCCAGTACTTC. Translating gives CASSIQETQYF.

This sequence joins TRBV3-1 and TRBJ2-6; a weak D match, TRBD1 (6 bases). From germline, CDR1 is LGHDT and CDR2 YNNKEL (reference sequence). V gave up 4 bases and J gave up 1 base, with 14 bases separating them. The CDR3 is 17 amino acids. The chain's CDR3 is CASSPFSGASGANVLTF. In DNA form, the CDR3 reads TGTGCCAGCAGCCCATTCTCAGGGGCTTCTGGGGCCAACGTCCTGACTTTC.